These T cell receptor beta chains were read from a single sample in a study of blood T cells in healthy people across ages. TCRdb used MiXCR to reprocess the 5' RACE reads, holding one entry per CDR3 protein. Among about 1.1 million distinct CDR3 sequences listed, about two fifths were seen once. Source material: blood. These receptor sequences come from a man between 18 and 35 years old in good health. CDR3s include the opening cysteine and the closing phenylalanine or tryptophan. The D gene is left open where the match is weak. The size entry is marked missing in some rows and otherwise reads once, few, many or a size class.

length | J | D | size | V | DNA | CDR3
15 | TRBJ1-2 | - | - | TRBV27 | TGTGCCAGCAGTTCGGGCAGCCGCTCCAACTATGGCTACACCTTC | CASSSGSRSNYGYTF
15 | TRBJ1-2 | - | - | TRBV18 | TGTGCCAGCTCACCATCGACCAGGGGTGTCAGGGGCTACACCTTC | CASSPSTRGVRGYTF
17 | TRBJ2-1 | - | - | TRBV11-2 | TGTGCCAGCAGCCCCCGACTCCTGGCAAATCGAAACAATGAGCAGTTCTTC | CASSPRLLANRNNEQFF
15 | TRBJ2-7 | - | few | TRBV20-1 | TGCAGTGCTAGAGGACGCGGCAGGGAGGCCTACGAGCAGTACTTC | CSARGRGREAYEQYF
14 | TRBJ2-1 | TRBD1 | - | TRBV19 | TGTGCCAGTACTTCCGGGACAGGTTACAATGAGCAGTTCTTC | CASTSGTGYNEQFF
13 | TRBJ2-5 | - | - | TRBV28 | TGTGCCAGCAGTTTACCCCTTGGAGGTGAGCAGTACTTC | CASSLPLGGEQYF
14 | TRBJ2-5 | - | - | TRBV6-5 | TGTGCCAGCAGCAGAGGGACCCATCAAGAGACCCAGTACTTC | CASSRGTHQETQYF
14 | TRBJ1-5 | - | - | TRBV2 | TGTGCCAGCAGTGCACGGCGGAGCAATCAGCCCCAGCATTTT | CASSARRSNQPQHF
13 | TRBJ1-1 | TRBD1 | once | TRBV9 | TGTGCCAGCAGCCCAGGACAGGGTCCTGAAGCTTTCTTT | CASSPGQGPEAFF
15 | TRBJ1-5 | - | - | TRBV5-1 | TGCGCCCGCAGCTTGGAGCCCCAACTCAATCAGCCCCAGCATTTT | CARSLEPQLNQPQHF
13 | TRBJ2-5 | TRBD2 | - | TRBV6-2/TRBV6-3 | TGTGCCAGCAGGACTAGCTATATGGAGACCCAGTACTTC | CASRTSYMETQYF
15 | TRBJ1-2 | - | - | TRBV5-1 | TGCGCCAGCAGCCCCGCGGGGGTTTTTAACTATGGCTACACCTTC | CASSPAGVFNYGYTF
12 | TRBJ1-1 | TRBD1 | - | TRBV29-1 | TGCAGCGTCGGTGACAGGGGAGGTGAAGCTTTCTTT | CSVGDRGGEAFF
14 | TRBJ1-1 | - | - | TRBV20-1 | TGCAGTGCTACCGGGGCTAACATGAACACTGAAGCTTTCTTT | CSATGANMNTEAFF
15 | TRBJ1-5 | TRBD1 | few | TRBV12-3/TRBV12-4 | TGTGCCAGCAGTCCCGACAGGGCTAGGATTCAGCCCCAGCATTTT | CASSPDRARIQPQHF
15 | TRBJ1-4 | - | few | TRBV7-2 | TGTGCCAGCAGCTTAGAAGGGGTGGGGACTGAAAAACTGTTTTTT | CASSLEGVGTEKLFF
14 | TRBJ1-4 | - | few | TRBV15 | TGTGCCACTGACAAGGGACGGGGAAGGGAAAAACTGTTTTTT | CATDKGRGREKLFF
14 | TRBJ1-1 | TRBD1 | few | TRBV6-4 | TGTGCCAGCACTCCGGGACAGGGGGAAACTGAAGCTTTCTTT | CASTPGQGETEAFF
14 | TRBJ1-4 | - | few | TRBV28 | TGTGCCAGCAGTACGGACCCGGGGGTAGAGAAACTGTTTTTT | CASSTDPGVEKLFF
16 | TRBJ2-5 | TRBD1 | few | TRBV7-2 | TGTGCCAGCAGCTTAGTGTCCACAGGGGGCCGGGAGACCCAGTACTTC | CASSLVSTGGRETQYF
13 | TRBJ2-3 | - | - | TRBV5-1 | TGCGCCAGCAGTGACAGCCGCACAGGTACGCAGTATTTT | CASSDSRTGTQYF
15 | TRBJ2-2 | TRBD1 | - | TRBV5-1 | TGCGCCAGCAGCTTGTCCGGGACAGGGACCGGGGAGCTGTTTTTT | CASSLSGTGTGELFF
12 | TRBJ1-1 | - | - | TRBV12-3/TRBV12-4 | TGTGCCAGCAGTTCCGTTGGACTTGAAGCTTTCTTT | CASSSVGLEAFF
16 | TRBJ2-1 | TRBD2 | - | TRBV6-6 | TGTGCCAGCAGGGGACTAGCTCCGAGCTCCTACAATGAGCAGTTCTTC | CASRGLAPSSYNEQFF
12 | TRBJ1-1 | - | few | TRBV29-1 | TGCAGCGTTCAGGGGCGGCTGGGTCGAGCTTTCTTT | CSVQGRLGRAFF
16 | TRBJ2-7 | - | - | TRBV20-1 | TGCAGTGCTAGAGATAATGGGGGGATTACCTACAATGAGCAGTACTTC | CSARDNGGITYNEQYF
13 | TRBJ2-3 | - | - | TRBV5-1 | TGCACCAGCAGTCCCCTTAGCACAGATACGCAGTATTTT | CTSSPLSTDTQYF
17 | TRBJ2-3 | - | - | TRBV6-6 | TGTGCCAGCAGGACTCAGTTCGTTGAGGCTAGCACAGATACGCAGTATTTT | CASRTQFVEASTDTQYF
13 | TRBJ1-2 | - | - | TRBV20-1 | TGCAGTACTAGTCGGGGTCCAGAAGATGGCTACACCTTC | CSTSRGPEDGYTF
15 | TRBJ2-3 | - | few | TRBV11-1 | TGTGCCAGCAGCCCAATGGTCAGGGGAACGGATACGCAGTATTTT | CASSPMVRGTDTQYF
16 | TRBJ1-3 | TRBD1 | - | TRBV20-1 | TGCAGTGCTGGACGCAGGACAGGGGGCAAAGGAAACACCATATATTTT | CSAGRRTGGKGNTIYF
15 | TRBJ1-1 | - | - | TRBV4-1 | TGCGCCAGCACCATATTCGGGTCCCTGGGGACTGAAGCTTTCTTT | CASTIFGSLGTEAFF
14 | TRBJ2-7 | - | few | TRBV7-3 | TGTGCCAGCAGCTTCGACGGCGACTACAATGAGCAGTACTTC | CASSFDGDYNEQYF
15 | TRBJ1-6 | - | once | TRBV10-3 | TGTGCCATCAGGGACATCGGCTCCTATAATTCACCCCTCCACTTT | CAIRDIGSYNSPLHF
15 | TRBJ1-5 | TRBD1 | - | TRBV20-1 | TGCAGTGCGAAAGGCGGACAGGGGAGAAGTCAGCCCCAGCATTTT | CSAKGGQGRSQPQHF
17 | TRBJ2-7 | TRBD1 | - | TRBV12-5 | TGTGCTAGTGGAATGGGACAGGGCCTTAAGGGGGCCTACGAGCAGTACTTC | CASGMGQGLKGAYEQYF
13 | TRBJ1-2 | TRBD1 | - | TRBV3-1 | TGTGCCAGCGGGGACAGACGAAACTATGGCTACACCTTC | CASGDRRNYGYTF
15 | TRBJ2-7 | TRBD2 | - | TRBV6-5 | TGTGCCAGCAGTTCTGGGGGGGTCGAAGGGCGCGAGCAGTACTTC | CASSSGGVEGREQYF
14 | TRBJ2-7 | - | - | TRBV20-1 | TGCAGTGCCGCCAAAGGGGGAGGCTCCTACGAGCAGTACTTC | CSAAKGGGSYEQYF
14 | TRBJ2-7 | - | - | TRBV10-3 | TGTGCCATCAGTGGGACCGGGACCGTCTACGAGCAGTACTTC | CAISGTGTVYEQYF
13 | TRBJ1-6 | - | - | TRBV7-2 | TGTGCCAGCAGCTTATCGCTGGATTCACCCCTCCACTTT | CASSLSLDSPLHF
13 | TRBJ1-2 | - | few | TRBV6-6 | TGTGCCAGCAGTTACGTCAGCGGCTATGGCTACACCTTC | CASSYVSGYGYTF
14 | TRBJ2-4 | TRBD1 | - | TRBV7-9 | TGTGCCAGCAGCTTATCACAGGGGGCCTACGAGCAGAACTTC | CASSLSQGAYEQNF
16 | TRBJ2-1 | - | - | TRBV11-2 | TGTGCCAGCAGCTTAGTCGCAGAGAGCTCCTACAATGAGCAGTTCTTC | CASSLVAESSYNEQFF
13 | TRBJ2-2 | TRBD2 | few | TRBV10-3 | TGTGCCATCAGTGCCGCGACTAGCGGGACGCTGTTTTTT | CAISAATSGTLFF
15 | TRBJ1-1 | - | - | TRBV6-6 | TGTGCCAGCAGTTACTCGAGCAGGGGAGTCTCTGAAGCTTTCTTT | CASSYSSRGVSEAFF
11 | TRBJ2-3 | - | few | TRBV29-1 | TGCAGTGTGCAGGGGACAGATACGCAGTATTTT | CSVQGTDTQYF
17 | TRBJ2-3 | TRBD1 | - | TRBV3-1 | TGTGCCAGCAGCCGAGACAGGGGCCCAGGTGCCACAGATACGCAGTATTTT | CASSRDRGPGATDTQYF
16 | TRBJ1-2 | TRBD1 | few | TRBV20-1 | TGCAGTGCTGCCCCGGGACAGGGGAGGTCCCCCTATGGCTACACCTTC | CSAAPGQGRSPYGYTF
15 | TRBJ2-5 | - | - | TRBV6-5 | TGTGCCAGCAGCTTAGGGGCCAGCCGCCAAGAGACCCAGTACTTC | CASSLGASRQETQYF
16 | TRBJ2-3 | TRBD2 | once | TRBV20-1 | TGCAGTGCTGCCCCCCGGCGGGGGGGCCGTACAGATACGCGGTATTTT | CSAAPRRGGRTDTRYF